This T cell receptor (beta chain) was found in a study of graft-versus-host responses after intestinal transplantation. Study-level points and caveats: With peak circulating GvH clone levels came an association with early post-transplant HvG declines. Clonal ratios of graft-versus-host to host-versus-graft in allografts were high for patients exhibiting graft-donor T cell macrochimerism.

The ends lost 6 bases at V and 6 bases at J; junction bases unmatched: 14. The germline CDR1 and CDR2 sequences are WSHSY and SAAADI. The CDR3 loop spans 16 amino acids. Here immunoSEQ multiplex PCR was the method, and the copy in TCRdb shows in-frame clones only, minus some. The data contain about 64,000 clones, around nine tenths of them singletons. Turning to this clone: What it binds is not known.

This receptor was identified in a human patient who received an intestinal transplant, so some T cells may come from the graft donor. This specimen consisted of bone marrow, obtained roughly 110 weeks after intestinal transplantation. V and J are TRBV10-2 and TRBJ2-1; 7 bases match TRBD2. The CDR3 sequence is CASSVSSGSYTNEQFF. CDR3 bases: TGCGCCAGCAGCGTTTCTAGCGGAAGCTATACCAATGAGCAGTTCTTC.